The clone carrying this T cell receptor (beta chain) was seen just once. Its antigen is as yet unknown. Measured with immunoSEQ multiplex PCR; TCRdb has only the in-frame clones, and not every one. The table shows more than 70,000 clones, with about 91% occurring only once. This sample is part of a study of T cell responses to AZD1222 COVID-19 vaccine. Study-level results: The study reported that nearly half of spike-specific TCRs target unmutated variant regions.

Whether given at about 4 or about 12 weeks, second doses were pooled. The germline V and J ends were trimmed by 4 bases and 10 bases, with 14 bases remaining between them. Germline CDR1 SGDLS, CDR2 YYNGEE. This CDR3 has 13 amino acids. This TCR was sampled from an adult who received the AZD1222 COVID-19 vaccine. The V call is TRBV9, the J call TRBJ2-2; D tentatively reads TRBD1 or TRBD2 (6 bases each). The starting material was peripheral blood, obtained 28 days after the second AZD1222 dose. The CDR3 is CASSPRRGVELFF. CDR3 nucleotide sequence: TGTGCCAGCAGCCCCCGTAGGGGGGTGGAGCTGTTTTTT.